This is a list of T cell receptor beta chains from one sample in a study of regulatory T cells in long-lasting Graves disease. TCRdb fed the multiplex PCR reads into MiXCR, producing one record per CDR3 protein. The table has around 450,000 distinct CDR3 sequences, under 25% seen once. The source material was peripheral blood mononuclear cells (PBMCs), sampled when the disease was refractory, from a patient treated with antithyroid drugs. These TCRs come from a female donor with Graves disease. Each CDR3 is given with its conserved first and last residue. D genes are given only for firm matches. The listing skips clone size in some rows; elsewhere it reads once, few, many or a size class.

clone_size,j_call,d_call,v_call,cdr3_nt,cdr3_aa
NA,TRBJ1-1,NA,TRBV5-1,TGCGCCAGCAGCTTGGCCGCAGGCATCACTGAAGCTTTCTTT,CASSLAAGITEAFF
many,TRBJ1-2,NA,TRBV12-3/TRBV12-4,TGTGCCAGCAGTTCCCGGGGGGGGGGGCATGGCTACACCTTC,CASSSRGGGHGYTF
many,TRBJ2-5,NA,TRBV29-1,TGCAGCGTCCAGCAGGGACCTAAAGAGACCCAGTACTTC,CSVQQGPKETQYF
many,TRBJ1-2,TRBD1,TRBV28,TGTGCCAGCAGTTTTTCCGCCGGGACAGCCTATGGCTACACCTTC,CASSFSAGTAYGYTF
NA,TRBJ1-6,NA,TRBV25-1,TGTGCCAGCAGCTCCCCGGGGGCCGATAATTCACCCCTCCACTTT,CASSSPGADNSPLHF
many,TRBJ1-5,NA,TRBV2,TGTGCCAGCAGTGACCGACAGTTCAATCAGCCCCAGCATTTT,CASSDRQFNQPQHF
many,TRBJ2-7,NA,TRBV15,TGTGCCACCAGCAGAGATCGGCTCCTATCCTACGAGCAGTACTTC,CATSRDRLLSYEQYF
many,TRBJ2-7,NA,TRBV11-2,TGTGCCAGCAGCTTAGTGCTTACAACCTACGAGCAGTACTTC,CASSLVLTTYEQYF
NA,TRBJ2-7,TRBD1,TRBV7-9,TGTGCCAGCAGCTCTACACTGGACAGGGGCGAGCAGTACTTC,CASSSTLDRGEQYF
many,TRBJ2-5,NA,TRBV7-9,TGTGCCAGCAGCCCCCCAGGGACGGTCGAGACCCAGTACTTC,CASSPPGTVETQYF
few,TRBJ2-7,TRBD2,TRBV29-1,TGCAGCGTGAGTCCGGGACTAGCGGGGATTGGCGAGCAGTACTTC,CSVSPGLAGIGEQYF
few,TRBJ2-5,NA,TRBV4-1,TGCGCCAGCAGCCACTGGAGGGGGGAGACCCAGTACTTC,CASSHWRGETQYF
many,TRBJ1-2,NA,TRBV2,TGTGCCAGCAGTACTCTCAGGGGAGAAGCGGATGGCTACACCTTC,CASSTLRGEADGYTF
many,TRBJ1-4,TRBD1,TRBV2,TGTGCCAGCAGTGGATCGGACAGGAATAATGAAAAACTGTTTTTT,CASSGSDRNNEKLFF
NA,TRBJ2-7,TRBD2,TRBV20-1,TGCAGTGCTAGAGGTCCTAGCGGGAGCAAGAACGAGCAGTACTTC,CSARGPSGSKNEQYF
many,TRBJ1-1,TRBD1,TRBV28,TGTGCCACCCCCGGGACAGGCGGCCTTGAAGCTTTCTTT,CATPGTGGLEAFF
few,TRBJ1-4,NA,TRBV12-3/TRBV12-4,TGTGCCAGCAGTGTGTATGGTGAAAAACTGTTTTTT,CASSVYGEKLFF
many,TRBJ1-1,NA,TRBV10-1,TGCGCCAGCAGGGCCGGTCAGTACACTGAAGCTTTCTTT,CASRAGQYTEAFF
few,TRBJ1-5,NA,TRBV28,TGTGCCAGCAGTGGGACATTTTCCAAGAGTGATCAGCCCCAGCATTTT,CASSGTFSKSDQPQHF
NA,TRBJ1-4,NA,TRBV6-1,TGTGCCAGCGCTCGAGGATGGGGCGGATCAACTAATGAAAAACTGTTTTTT,CASARGWGGSTNEKLFF
many,TRBJ1-2,NA,TRBV6-1,TGTGCCAGCAGTGAACTTTTGACGGCACAGAACTATGGCTACACCTTC,CASSELLTAQNYGYTF
few,TRBJ2-5,TRBD2,TRBV5-5,TGTGCCAGCAGCCCCGGGCCACTAGCGGACCAAGAGACCCAGTACTTC,CASSPGPLADQETQYF
many,TRBJ1-6,NA,TRBV12-3/TRBV12-4,TGTGCCAGCAGTAGGGGCCAGGGCCTACGTTCACCCCTCCACTTT,CASSRGQGLRSPLHF
few,TRBJ2-7,NA,TRBV19,TGTGCCAGTAGGGGTCGGTACGGGTATTCGGACGAGCAGTACTTC,CASRGRYGYSDEQYF
many,TRBJ1-2,TRBD1,TRBV5-1,TGCGCCAGCAGCTTTGCCGGACCCTCCGGACAGGGTAACTATGGCTACACCTTC,CASSFAGPSGQGNYGYTF
NA,TRBJ1-6,NA,TRBV11-2,TGTGCCAGCAGCTTACGAACGGCACCATTGGAGACTTCACCCCTCCACTTT,CASSLRTAPLETSPLHF
many,TRBJ2-1,TRBD1,TRBV20-1,TGCAGTGCTGAGGACAGGTACAATGAGCAGTTCTTC,CSAEDRYNEQFF
many,TRBJ2-7,TRBD2,TRBV28,TGTGCCAGCAGTTTAGGCCTGATTAGCGGGTTGCACGAGCAGTACTTC,CASSLGLISGLHEQYF
few,TRBJ2-7,TRBD2,TRBV20-1,TGCAGTGCTAGAGCCCTGGCCCCTAGCGGAACATCCTACGAGCAGTACTTC,CSARALAPSGTSYEQYF
NA,TRBJ1-5,NA,TRBV12-3/TRBV12-4,TGTGCCAGCAGCCACGCCCAGGGAAATCAGCCCCAGCATTTT,CASSHAQGNQPQHF
NA,TRBJ2-5,NA,TRBV20-1,TGCAGCGTCCAGGAAGGTCAAGAGACCCAGTACTTC,CSVQEGQETQYF
many,TRBJ2-7,TRBD1,TRBV29-1,TGCAGCGTTGGTAAACAGGGGGGCTACGAGCAGTACTTC,CSVGKQGGYEQYF
few,TRBJ1-2,NA,TRBV24-1,TGTGCCACCAGTGATTTCGGAGGAATCTATGGCTACACCTTC,CATSDFGGIYGYTF
many,TRBJ1-1,NA,TRBV28,TGTGCCAGCAGTTTTTGGGGGAACAGGATCACTGAAGCTTTCTTT,CASSFWGNRITEAFF
many,TRBJ1-4,NA,TRBV4-1,TGCGCCAGCAGCCAAGGTTGGAAGGGTAGAGCCGAAAAACTGTTTTTT,CASSQGWKGRAEKLFF
few,TRBJ1-1,NA,TRBV4-2,TGTGCCAGCAGCCAAGTTGGTCGGACAGCTCCTAACACTGAAGCTTTCTTT,CASSQVGRTAPNTEAFF
many,TRBJ2-5,TRBD1,TRBV28,TGTGCCAGCAGCAGCGCCAGACAGGGTAGCCAAGAGACCCAGTACTTC,CASSSARQGSQETQYF
NA,TRBJ2-2,TRBD2,TRBV20-1,TGCAGTGCTAGAGACCCGCAGACTAGCGGGCCCACCGGGGAGCTGTTTTTT,CSARDPQTSGPTGELFF
many,TRBJ1-2,NA,TRBV12-5,TGTGCTAGTGGTTTCGAGACACCGAGGGGCTACACCTTC,CASGFETPRGYTF
few,TRBJ2-7,NA,TRBV5-6,TGTGCCAGCAGCTTTGAGGAGGGTCGGGTTGGCAGCTCATCCTACGAGCAGTACTTC,CASSFEEGRVGSSSYEQYF
NA,TRBJ2-7,NA,TRBV25-1,TGTGCCAGCAGTGAATCGGACAGATCCTACGAGCAGTACTTC,CASSESDRSYEQYF
many,TRBJ2-7,TRBD1,TRBV12-3/TRBV12-4,TGTGCCAGCAGTGAGGACAGGGAGATCAACGAGCAGTACTTC,CASSEDREINEQYF
many,TRBJ1-5,NA,TRBV7-2,TGTGCCAGCAGCAGGGACCGCATCGAGAACAATCAGCCCCAGCATTTT,CASSRDRIENNQPQHF
many,TRBJ2-7,NA,TRBV20-1,TGCAGTGCTGAGGGGGAGCAGTACTTC,CSAEGEQYF
few,TRBJ2-1,TRBD1,TRBV27,TGTGCCAGCAGCTGGGGACAGAGTCAGTTCTTC,CASSWGQSQFF
few,TRBJ1-4,NA,TRBV19,TGTGCCAGTAGTCCCTGGGACGGAACTAATGAAAAACTGTTTTTT,CASSPWDGTNEKLFF
few,TRBJ1-5,TRBD1,TRBV19,TGTGCCAGTAGTATAAACGGACAGGTTCATCAGCCCCAGCATTTT,CASSINGQVHQPQHF
few,TRBJ1-2,NA,TRBV7-2,TGTGCCAGCAGCTTAGACTTCTTAGGCTGCACCTTC,CASSLDFLGCTF
many,TRBJ1-6,NA,TRBV12-5,TGTGCTAGTGGTTTGTTCACGGTGGGGCCAAATTCACCCCTCCACTTT,CASGLFTVGPNSPLHF
NA,TRBJ1-4,NA,TRBV4-3,TGCGCCAGCAGCCAAGAGGCCGGGGATGAAAAACTGTTTTTT,CASSQEAGDEKLFF
NA,TRBJ2-7,NA,TRBV6-2/TRBV6-3,TGTACCAGCAGTTACCAGGGATCAGGGCGCTACGAGCAGTACTTC,CTSSYQGSGRYEQYF
few,TRBJ1-5,NA,TRBV20-1,TGCAGTGCTCACGACACCTCAAATCAGCCCCAGCATTTT,CSAHDTSNQPQHF
NA,TRBJ2-3,TRBD2,TRBV6-2/TRBV6-3,TGTGCCGGAGGGGACTACGACTCAGATACGCAGTATTTT,CAGGDYDSDTQYF
NA,TRBJ2-5,NA,TRBV11-2,TGTGCCAGCAGCTTAGGACAGCGTATAGATCAAGAGACCCAGTACTTC,CASSLGQRIDQETQYF
few,TRBJ2-7,NA,TRBV29-1,TGCAGCGTTCAACAGGGCTACGAGCAGTACTTC,CSVQQGYEQYF
NA,TRBJ2-7,TRBD2,TRBV11-2,TGTGCCAGCAGCTTTAGCGGGGTAGGAGACGAGCAGTACTTC,CASSFSGVGDEQYF